The clone carrying this T cell receptor (beta chain) was seen more than once but under ten times. The record originates from a study of blood T cell repertoires in COVID-19. In the study overall: Nucleic acid was either cDNA or gDNA, and it came from T cells, B-cell-depleted T cells, or PBMCs.

This CDR3 contains 13 residues. The germline V gene encodes CDR1 LNHDA and CDR2 SQIVND (reference sequence). The V and J ends lost 4 bases and 5 bases, in that order; junction bases with no gene match: 4. In terms of age and location, participants ranged from about 18 to 95 years and lived in about 25 US areas. Participants had their cohort set by participant-reported clinical history. In the original processing: Estimation of nucleated cell counts was performed using reference gene primer amplification. Assay: immunoSEQ multiplex PCR; the TCRdb copy retains only in-frame clones and omits some. D and trimming were read from the DNA, whereas the V and J calls and clone size are those reported in that table. Seen here are 400,000 or so clones, approximately 91% observed once, and the top ten hold approximately 2.1%.

What was sequenced was PBMCs or T cells enriched from blood (not recorded which). This clonotype was obtained from a woman aged 40 to 50 with acute COVID-19. The chain couples TRBV19 to TRBJ1-2; 7 bases match TRBD1. The CDR3 sequence is CASSRAQGYGYTF. The CDR3 DNA reads as TGTGCCAGTAGTAGGGCACAGGGGTATGGCTACACCTTC.